This T cell receptor beta chain derives from a study of beta chain features in type 1 diabetes. Regarding the study as a whole: Reduced insertions and increased deletions marked VDJ junctions in type 1 diabetes patients.

A remark on this clone: Its specificity is not known.

Every isolated RNA sample was fully reverse transcribed, so sequencing captured expressed TCRB transcripts. This table comes from immunoSEQ multiplex PCR, and its TCRdb copy is limited to in-frame clones, with some not included. Among some 410,000 clones listed, about an eighth were seen once. Sequencing was done on a sample of naive CD4+ T cells from blood. The TCR sequence derives from a woman between 18 and 29 years old in good health.

CDR3 sequence: CASSEAQGGEAFF. The CDR3 nucleotides read TGTGCCAGCAGTGAAGCTCAGGGCGGTGAAGCTTTCTTT. The chain couples TRBV2 to TRBJ1-1, with a possible D match to TRBD1 (5 bases). Germline CDR1 SNHLY, CDR2 FYNNEI. There are 13 residues in the CDR3. V was cut by 0 bases and J by 7 bases, with 9 bases left in between.